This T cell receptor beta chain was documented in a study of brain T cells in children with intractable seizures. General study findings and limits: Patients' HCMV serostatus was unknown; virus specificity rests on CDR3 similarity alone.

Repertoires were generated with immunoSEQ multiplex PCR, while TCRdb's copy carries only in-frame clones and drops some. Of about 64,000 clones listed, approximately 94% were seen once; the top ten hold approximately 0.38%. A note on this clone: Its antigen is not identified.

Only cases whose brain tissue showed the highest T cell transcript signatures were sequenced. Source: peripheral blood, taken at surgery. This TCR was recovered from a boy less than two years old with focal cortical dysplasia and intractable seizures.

The CDR3 spells CASYPGISNQPQHF. CDR3 bases: TGCGCCAGCTATCCCGGGATTAGCAATCAGCCCCAGCATTTT. The rearrangement uses TRBV23-1 and TRBJ1-5, with unresolved D. TRBV23-1 is filed as an ORF, its function uncertain. This CDR3 is built from 14 residues. V was cut by 8 bases and J by 0 bases, with 11 bases left in between.